This T cell receptor (beta chain) derives from a study of patients and donors after allogeneic stem cell transplantation. In TCRdb, the RT-PCR reads were re-called with MiXCR into one record per CDR3 protein. The sample yields approximately 210,000 distinct CDR3 sequences, less than 45% seen once. This clonotype was detected ten times or more. V was clipped by 3 bases and J by 3 bases; unmatched bases: 13. The germline V gene has CDR1 SGDLS and CDR2 YYNGEE. CDR3 length equals 17 residues. The chain couples TRBV9 to TRBJ2-5; 8 bases are a match to TRBD2. The sequence was obtained from a human donor who was either an allogeneic HSCT recipient or a stem cell or donor lymphocyte infusion donor (not recorded which). It is not recorded whose cells these are; they may come from a transplant donor. The sample taken for sequencing was blood, either unsorted or a sorted T cell fraction (not recorded which). The CDR3 spells CASSAFSGGLGKETQYF. The CDR3 bases are TGTGCCAGCAGCGCCTTCTCGGGGGGGCTGGGGAAAGAGACCCAGTACTTC.